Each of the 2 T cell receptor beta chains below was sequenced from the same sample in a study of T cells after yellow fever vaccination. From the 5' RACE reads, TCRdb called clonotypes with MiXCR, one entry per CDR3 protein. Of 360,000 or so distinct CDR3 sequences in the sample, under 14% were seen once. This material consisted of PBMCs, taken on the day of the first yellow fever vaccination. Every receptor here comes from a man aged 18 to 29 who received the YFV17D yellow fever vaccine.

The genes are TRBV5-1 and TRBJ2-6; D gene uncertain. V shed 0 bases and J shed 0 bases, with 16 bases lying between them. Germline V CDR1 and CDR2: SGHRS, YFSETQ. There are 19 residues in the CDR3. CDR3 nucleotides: TGCGCCAGCAGCTTGGGGGGTCTTCCCATGTCCTCTGGGGCCAACGTCCTGACTTTC. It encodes CASSLGGLPMSSGANVLTF.

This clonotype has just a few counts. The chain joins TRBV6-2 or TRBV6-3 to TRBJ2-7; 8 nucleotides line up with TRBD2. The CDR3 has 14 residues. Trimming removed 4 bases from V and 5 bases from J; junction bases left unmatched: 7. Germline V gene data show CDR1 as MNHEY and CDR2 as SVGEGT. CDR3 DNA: TGTGCCAGCAGTTGGTTAGCGGGGCCAGACGAGCAGTACTTC. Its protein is CASSWLAGPDEQYF.